Listed below are T cell receptor beta chains from one sample, sequenced in a study of OX40 agonist ivuxolimab in advanced cancers. Assay used: immunoSEQ multiplex PCR; TCRdb lists only in-frame clones, some missing. In the table there are approximately 76,000 clones, 90% to 95% of which are singletons. The sample consisted of CD4+ or CD8+ T cells sorted from blood, taken in a trial of the OX40 agonist ivuxolimab. All receptors come from an adult with an advanced solid tumor such as melanoma, head and neck, liver or kidney cancer. The CDR3 runs from the conserved cysteine through the conserved F or W. A D gene is named only where the DNA matches it firmly. Clone size, where shown, is once, few, many, or a class for clones that have expanded.

V	J	D	size	CDR3	DNA
TRBV9	TRBJ2-2	.	.	CASSDPWTRNTGELFF	TGTGCCAGCAGCGACCCTTGGACGAGGAACACCGGGGAGCTGTTTTTT
TRBV7-9	TRBJ2-1	TRBD2	.	CASSIPLAGNEQFF	TGTGCCAGCAGCATACCACTAGCGGGAAATGAGCAGTTCTTC
TRBV7-8	TRBJ2-7	.	.	CASSPLRGGNEQYF	TGTGCCAGCAGCCCCTTGAGGGGAGGCAACGAGCAGTACTTC
TRBV6-6	TRBJ1-1	.	.	CASSYRSLLTNTEAFF	TGTGCCAGCAGTTACCGAAGTCTACTAACCAACACTGAAGCTTTCTTT
TRBV30	TRBJ2-5	.	.	CAWEKNPQAYQETQYF	TGTGCCTGGGAGAAAAACCCACAGGCGTACCAAGAGACCCAGTACTTC
TRBV6-4	TRBJ2-1	TRBD2	once	CASSLLAGGPYEQFF	TGTGCCAGCAGCCTACTAGCGGGAGGGCCTTATGAGCAGTTCTTC
TRBV10-3	TRBJ1-4	TRBD1	.	CAISASRDSEKLFF	TGTGCCATCAGTGCGTCCCGGGACAGCGAAAAACTGTTTTTT
TRBV7-9	TRBJ1-4	.	.	CASSRTENEKLFF	TGTGCCAGCAGCCGGACAGAAAATGAAAAACTGTTTTTT
TRBV9	TRBJ2-7	.	.	CASSVTGDYEQYF	TGTGCCAGCAGCGTGACAGGAGACTACGAGCAGTACTTC
TRBV7-2	TRBJ1-1	.	.	CASSLMGARTEAFF	TGTGCCAGCAGCTTAATGGGGGCGCGTACTGAAGCTTTCTTT
TRBV4-2	TRBJ2-7	.	.	CASSQDRNEQYF	TGTGCCAGCAGCCAAGACAGAAACGAGCAGTACTTC
TRBV25-1	TRBJ2-6	.	.	CASSGTVNSGANVLTF	TGTGCCAGCAGTGGGACAGTCAACTCTGGGGCCAACGTCCTGACTTTC
TRBV21-1	TRBJ2-7	.	.	CASSNTSELAGEFYEQYF	TGTGCCAGCAGCAACACCTCGGAACTAGCGGGAGAGTTCTACGAGCAGTACTTC
TRBV6-5	TRBJ1-2	.	.	CASSYDSLYGYTF	TGTGCCAGCAGTTACGACAGCCTCTATGGCTACACCTTC
TRBV18	TRBJ1-2	TRBD1	.	CASSPLGQGANYGYTF	TGTGCCAGCTCACCCCTGGGACAGGGGGCTAACTATGGCTACACCTTC
TRBV2	TRBJ2-7	.	.	CAARGLEEQYF	TGTGCCGCCAGGGGACTGGAAGAGCAGTACTTC
TRBV2	TRBJ2-5	.	.	CASSERGSLKEQYF	TGTGCCAGCAGTGAAAGAGGGAGCCTCAAAGAGCAGTACTTC
TRBV7-9	TRBJ2-3	.	once	CASRPVGADGTDTQYF	TGTGCCAGCAGACCCGTTGGGGCGGATGGCACAGATACGCAGTATTTT
TRBV27	TRBJ1-3	.	.	CASSHLSGNTIYF	TGTGCCAGCAGCCATCTCTCTGGAAACACCATATATTTT
TRBV28	TRBJ1-2	.	.	CASSFEGGQVRYGYTF	TGTGCCAGCAGTTTTGAGGGGGGGCAAGTGAGATATGGCTACACCTTC
TRBV4-1	TRBJ2-5	TRBD2	.	CASSQGLGLAGTQYF	TGCGCCAGCAGCCAAGGGCTGGGACTAGCGGGAACCCAGTACTTC
TRBV9	TRBJ1-2	.	.	CASSQASGTNQGGYTF	TGTGCCAGCAGTCAAGCTTCTGGGACCAATCAGGGTGGCTACACCTTC
TRBV9	TRBJ2-7	.	.	CASSPMGTYEQYF	TGTGCCAGCAGCCCAATGGGTACCTACGAGCAGTACTTC
TRBV5-4	TRBJ1-2	TRBD1	.	CASSSGWDSLYGYTF	TGTGCCAGCAGCTCTGGGTGGGACAGCCTCTATGGCTACACCTTC
TRBV7-9	TRBJ2-7	.	.	CASSLVAAYEQYF	TGTGCCAGCAGCTTAGTAGCTGCCTACGAGCAGTACTTC
TRBV19	TRBJ1-5	.	.	CASSPGTPAQHF	TGTGCCAGTAGTCCCGGGACTCCGGCCCAGCATTTT
TRBV19	TRBJ2-1	TRBD1	.	CASSGPGQGYNEQFF	TGTGCCAGTAGTGGCCCGGGACAGGGGTACAATGAGCAGTTCTTC
TRBV4-1	TRBJ2-7	TRBD2	.	CASSQEPSSGSDEQYF	TGCGCCAGCAGCCAAGAGCCGTCTAGCGGGAGCGACGAGCAGTACTTC
TRBV18	TRBJ2-7	.	.	CASSPWDGSYEQYF	TGTGCCAGCTCACCCTGGGACGGGTCCTACGAGCAGTACTTC
TRBV19	TRBJ2-7	.	once	CASSPGAGSHEQYF	TGTGCCAGTAGTCCTGGGGCAGGGTCCCACGAGCAGTACTTC
TRBV11-2	TRBJ2-7	TRBD1	.	CASSLGQGAYEQYF	TGTGCCAGCAGCTTGGGACAGGGGGCCTACGAGCAGTACTTC
TRBV27	TRBJ1-2	.	.	CASSFSGNGYTF	TGTGCCAGCAGTTTCTCAGGGAACGGCTACACCTTC
TRBV7-6	TRBJ1-1	.	.	CASSFATELNTEAFF	TGTGCCAGCAGCTTCGCCACAGAATTGAACACTGAAGCTTTCTTT
TRBV11-2	TRBJ1-1	.	.	CASSLGPALNTEAFF	TGTGCCAGCAGCTTAGGACCGGCCCTAAACACTGAAGCTTTCTTT
TRBV6-6	TRBJ1-5	.	few	CASSHPTAGNQPQHF	TGTGCCAGCTCCCATCCGACAGCCGGCAATCAGCCCCAGCATTTT
TRBV30	TRBJ1-5	.	.	CAWSAGQGRQPQHF	TGTGCCTGGAGTGCCGGTCAGGGGCGTCAGCCCCAGCATTTT
TRBV7-9	TRBJ1-1	.	.	CASSGGVGATEAFF	TGTGCCAGCAGCGGAGGGGTGGGAGCCACTGAAGCTTTCTTT
TRBV4-2	TRBJ2-2	.	.	CASSQELETGELFF	TGTGCCAGCAGCCAAGAACTAGAGACCGGGGAGCTGTTTTTT
TRBV2	TRBJ1-1	TRBD1	.	CASSETGQSNTEAFF	TGTGCCAGCAGTGAAACGGGACAGTCCAACACTGAAGCTTTCTTT
TRBV6-5	TRBJ1-5	.	.	CASSYSAVSGQPQHF	TGTGCCAGCAGTTACTCCGCGGTGTCAGGCCAGCCCCAGCATTTT
TRBV4-3	TRBJ2-5	.	.	CASSYVFGQETQYF	TGCGCCAGCAGCTACGTCTTTGGGCAAGAGACCCAGTACTTC